Below, 15 T cell receptor beta chains from the same sample are listed, as sequenced in a study of Ad26.COV2.S vaccination and SARS-CoV-2 variants. Treatment noted: some 19 received Ad26.COV2.S at low or high dose, single or two shots; 5 received placebo; per-sample allocation not given. Day 63 after the first injection of vaccine or placebo was the sampling time. Generated by immunoSEQ multiplex PCR, the TCRdb table keeps only in-frame clones and is missing some. The data show roughly 350,000 clones, with around 87% seen just once and 3.4% held by the top ten. The sample consisted of peripheral blood, taken in a trial of Ad26.COV2.S vaccine versus placebo. The receptors here all came from a person aged 18-65 years who received the Ad26.COV2.S COVID-19 vaccine or a placebo.

The genes are TRBV27 and TRBJ1-2, with 9 nucleotides matching TRBD1. The CDR3 contains 17 residues. The ends lost 7 bases at V and 1 base at J; junction bases unmatched: 13. Germline V CDR1 and CDR2: MNHEY, SMNVEV (reference sequence). CDR3 amino acids: CASTPTGGPPFNYGYTF. The CDR3 DNA sequence: TGTGCCAGCACCCCGACAGGGGGTCCTCCTTTTAACTATGGCTACACCTTC.

J is TRBJ2-2 and V is TRBV19, with a possible D match to TRBD2 (6 bases). The length of the CDR3 is 13 residues. The germline V and J ends were trimmed by 3 bases and 7 bases, with 9 bases remaining between them. Germline V gene data show CDR1 as LNHDA and CDR2 as SQIVND (reference sequence). This CDR3 is CASSIPGGGELFF. Written as DNA, the CDR3 is TGTGCCAGTAGTATCCCCGGGGGCGGGGAGCTGTTTTTT.

The genes are TRBV14 and TRBJ2-2; D unresolved. The CDR3 contains 14 residues. CDR1 is SGHDN, CDR2 FVKESK, per germline. Trimming pared 4 bases from V and 7 bases from J, leaving 13 bases between. DNA of the CDR3: TGTGCCAGCAGCCCTTCTCGGAACCTCGGGGAGCTGTTTTTT. Amino acids: CASSPSRNLGELFF.

This chain links TRBV19 with TRBJ1-1; 9 nucleotides align to TRBD1. The CDR3 has 15 amino acids. Trimming cost V 9 bases and J 5 bases; bases outside gene matches: 13. Germline V gene lookup returns CDR1 LNHDA and CDR2 SQIVND (reference sequence). The CDR3 here is CASQDRGSSTTEAFF. Here the CDR3 DNA reads TGTGCCAGCCAAGACAGGGGGTCCTCAACGACTGAAGCTTTCTTT. Variable domain in full (rest from reference TRBV19 and TRBJ1-1): DGGITQSPKYLFRKEGQNVTLSCEQNLNHDAMYWYRQDPGQGLRLIYYSQIVNDFQKGDIAEGYSVSREKKESFPLTVTSAQKNPTAFYLCASQDRGSSTTEAFFGQGTRLTVV.

The CDR3 DNA reads as TGTGCCAGTAGTATAAGGGGGAAGAACACTGAAGCTTTCTTT. Its translation: CASSIRGKNTEAFF. The genes are TRBV19 and TRBJ1-1; a weak D match, TRBD1 (6 bases). V lost 2 bases to trimming and J lost 1 base, with 8 bases between them. This CDR3 contains 14 residues. Germline V gene sequence: CDR1 LNHDA, CDR2 SQIVND (reference sequence).

The chain uses TRBV4-1 and TRBJ1-1; 8 positions match TRBD1. The CDR3 spans 13 residues. Germline loops: CDR1 MGHRA, CDR2 YSYEKL. Trimming at V came to 1 base and at J to 11 bases, leaving 6 bases not matched to a gene. CDR3 amino acids: CASSQGQGQDAFF. CDR3 DNA sequence: TGCGCCAGCAGCCAAGGACAGGGGCAAGACGCTTTCTTT.

In this sample, this clone turned up a few times. J is TRBJ1-6 and V is TRBV19; D is uncertain. Trimming removed 4 bases from V and 10 bases from J, with 17 bases in between. The CDR3 totals 15 residues. Germline V gene sequence: CDR1 LNHDA, CDR2 SQIVND (reference sequence). The chain's CDR3 is CASSSRGEIWSPLHF. The CDR3, as DNA: TGTGCCAGTAGTAGCCGGGGTGAAATTTGGTCACCCCTCCACTTT.

This sequence joins TRBV11-2 and TRBJ2-5; unclear D gene. CDR1 is SGHAT, CDR2 FQNNGV, per germline. Trimming pared 5 bases from V and 2 bases from J, leaving 3 bases between. The CDR3 runs to 11 residues. The CDR3 nucleotides are TGTGCCAGCAGCCCTCAAGAGACCCAGTACTTC. Translation gives CASSPQETQYF.

The genes are TRBV25-1 and TRBJ1-5; the D gene is possibly TRBD1 (6 bases). Germline loops: CDR1 MGHDK, CDR2 SYGVNS. The CDR3 extends over 14 amino acids. Trimming took off 3 bases at V and 2 bases at J, with 8 bases between the two ends. The CDR3 reads CASSDRGGNQPQHF. The CDR3 region has the DNA TGTGCCAGCAGTGACAGGGGCGGCAATCAGCCCCAGCATTTT.

This sequence joins TRBV7-9 and TRBJ2-7, with D perhaps TRBD2 (5 bases). The germline V gene has CDR1 SEHNR and CDR2 FQNEAQ (reference sequence). Trimming shortened V by 1 base and J by 2 bases, and 15 bases separated the two germline ends. This CDR3 comprises 16 residues. CDR3 residues: CASSLGGSGSTYEQYF. DNA of the CDR3: TGTGCCAGCAGCTTAGGAGGGAGCGGAAGCACCTACGAGCAGTACTTC.

V is TRBV27 and J is TRBJ1-1; D may be TRBD1 (5 bases). CDR3 length equals 18 residues. Germline V lookup: CDR1 MNHEY, CDR2 SMNVEV (reference sequence). Trimming took 3 bases from V and 6 from J, leaving 26 bases between them. CDR3 residues: CASSFGSHKTLGAAEAFF. In DNA, the CDR3 is TGTGCCAGCAGTTTCGGTTCCCACAAAACCCTCGGGGCCGCTGAAGCTTTCTTT.

The chain uses TRBV10-3 and TRBJ1-5; D ambiguous. V shed 6 bases and J shed 8 bases, with 14 bases lying between them. The CDR3 extends over 13 amino acids. CDR1 and CDR2 (germline): ENHRY, SYGVKD. The CDR3 DNA sequence: TGTGCCATCAGACCGGCGATGATGGAGCCCCAGCATTTT. This sequence encodes CAIRPAMMEPQHF.

The chain employs TRBV7-8 and TRBJ2-1, with a possible D match to TRBD1 (5 bases). Trimming left V 4 bases short and J 0 bases short, with 10 bases between. This CDR3 is 15 amino acids long. In germline, CDR1 is SGHVS, CDR2 FQNEAQ. The CDR3 nucleotides are TGTGCCAGCAGCTCAGGGCACGGCTCCTACAATGAGCAGTTCTTC. Encoded protein: CASSSGHGSYNEQFF.

The genes are TRBV23-1 and TRBJ1-3; D remains unclear. TRBV23-1 is given ORF status, its function remaining uncertain. The CDR3 contains 15 residues. V gave up 4 bases and J gave up 6 bases, with 16 bases separating them. The CDR3 loop reads CASSPEEEPKNTIYF. DNA for the CDR3: TGCGCCAGCAGTCCCGAGGAGGAACCTAAAAACACCATATATTTT.

J is TRBJ1-6 and V is TRBV7-9, with 7 bases identical to TRBD1. The CDR3 spans 13 residues. J was trimmed by 10 bases and V by 5 bases; bases with no gene match: 5. Germline V gene lookup returns CDR1 SEHNR and CDR2 FQNEAQ (reference sequence). The CDR3 DNA reads as TGTGCCAGCAGCCTTCCACAGGGGTCACCCCTCCACTTT. Translation: CASSLPQGSPLHF.